This entry lists 26 T cell receptor beta chains sequenced from one sample in a study of vaccination and CD4 T cells after COVID-19. Treatment here: approximately 9-day PBMC culture with coronavirus spike peptide pools or control peptides (ViraFEST assay). These receptors lack a known antigen. Scientists ran DNA taken from cultured CD4+ T cells through the Oncomine TCR Beta short-read assay for sequencing. TCRdb ran MiXCR on the PCR reads and lists one entry per CDR3 protein. This repertoire shows some 15,000 distinct CDR3 sequences, 21% found once; its top ten account for 9.5% to 15%. The material sequenced was CD4+ T cells from blood, cultured in vitro, taken before SARS-CoV-2 vaccination. These receptors were obtained from a human donor who received a COVID-19 vaccine.

The V and J genes are TRBV6-1 and TRBJ2-2, with TRBD1 as a possible D gene (6 bases). Trimming removed 6 bases from V and 0 bases from J, with 11 bases in between. The CDR3 spans 15 residues. From germline, CDR1 is MNHNS and CDR2 SASEGT. The CDR3 sequence is CASSLTGPNTGELFF. The CDR3 nucleotides are TGTGCCAGCAGCCTGACAGGTCCGAACACCGGGGAGCTGTTTTTT.

This clonotype counts as medium-sized (0.01 to 0.1%). The rearrangement uses TRBV19 and TRBJ1-2, with unresolved D. Germline CDR1 is LNHDA and CDR2 is SQIVND (reference sequence). V lost 5 bases to trimming and J lost 5 bases, with 21 bases between them. The CDR3 is 16 amino acids. CDR3 sequence: CASSPRKSRRGYGYTF. The CDR3, as DNA: TGTGCCAGTAGTCCGCGCAAATCTCGAAGAGGATATGGCTACACCTTC.

Worth noting for this clonotype: One junction end does not reproduce the germline sequence, and a read error may be involved. This chain uses TRBV24-1 with TRBJ2-6, with TRBD1 matching 9 bases. The germline CDR1 and CDR2 sequences are KGHDR and SFDVKD. The CDR3 loop spans 18 amino acids. Here the CDR3 DNA reads TGTGCCACCAGTCAATCCGGGACAGGGTTAGCTGGGGCCAACATCCTGACTTTC. Translated: CATSQSGTGLAGANILTF.

The table lists this clonotype with a few counts. This chain joins TRBV2 and TRBJ1-6, with D tentatively TRBD1 (5 bases). The germline V and J ends were trimmed by 7 bases and 7 bases, with 17 bases remaining between them. Looked up from germline, CDR1 is SNHLY and CDR2 is FYNNEI. The CDR3 loop spans 15 amino acids. CDR3 DNA: TGTGCCAGCAACGAACAAGGGACTTTGAATTCACCCCTCCACTTT. It encodes CASNEQGTLNSPLHF.

This clonotype was detected a few times. The rearrangement uses TRBV30 and TRBJ2-7; 10 bases are a match to TRBD1. Per germline, CDR1 GTSNPN and CDR2 SVGIG (reference sequence). The CDR3 has 12 residues. V shed 7 bases, J shed 5 bases, and the junction held 5 bases outside the gene matches. CDR3 coding DNA: TGTGCCTCTGACAGGGGGCTCGACGAGCAGTACTTC. The encoded protein is CASDRGLDEQYF.

For the CDR3, the DNA is TGTGCCTGGAGTTCCAGGGGCGGCGAGCAGTACTTC. Protein product: CAWSSRGGEQYF. V usage is TRBV30 and J usage is TRBJ2-7; D perhaps matches TRBD1 (6 bases). This CDR3 spans 12 amino acids. Germline V lookup: CDR1 GTSNPN, CDR2 SVGIG (reference sequence). V lost 2 bases, J lost 6 bases, and 11 bases lay in between.

This clonotype was detected only a few times. This chain uses TRBV5-1 with TRBJ1-6, with 7 bases identical to TRBD1. V trimming: 7 bases; J trimming: 3 bases; junction bases outside the gene matches: 4. CDR1 and CDR2 (germline): SGHRS, YFSETQ. This CDR3 comprises 14 residues. The CDR3 loop is CASGQDLYNSPLHF. The CDR3 DNA reads TGCGCCAGCGGACAGGACCTCTATAATTCACCCCTCCACTTT.

This clonotype is deemed medium-sized. J is TRBJ1-2 and V is TRBV24-1; D remains unclear. The germline CDR1 and CDR2 sequences are KGHDR and SFDVKD. The CDR3 runs 13 residues. Trimming left V 2 bases short and J 2 bases short, with 5 bases between. The CDR3 spells CATSDSGNYGYTF. In DNA form, the CDR3 reads TGTGCCACCAGTGATTCGGGGAACTATGGCTACACCTTC.

The gene calls are TRBV10-3 and TRBJ2-7, with 9 bases aligning to TRBD2. Per the germline V gene, CDR1 is ENHRY and CDR2 is SYGVKD. Trimming at V came to 2 bases and at J to 3 bases, leaving 2 bases not matched to a gene. The CDR3 has 14 amino acids. CDR3 nucleotide sequence: TGTGCCATCAGTGAGAGCGGGGGGATCTACGAGCAGTACTTC. Amino acid sequence: CAISESGGIYEQYF.

The chain carries TRBV5-5 and TRBJ1-5; the D gene is possibly TRBD1 (5 bases). Trimming took 2 bases from V and 2 from J, leaving 8 bases between them. The germline V gene has CDR1 SGHKS and CDR2 YYEKEE (reference sequence). The CDR3 is 14 amino acids. The DNA of the CDR3 is TGTGCCAGCAGCTTCCAGGGAGGCAATCAGCCCCAGCATTTT. Its translation is CASSFQGGNQPQHF.

This clonotype was counted between two and nine times. V usage is TRBV18 and J usage is TRBJ2-3, with unresolved D. The V end lost 5 bases, the J end lost 4 bases, and 7 bases lay between the germline ends. The CDR3 has 12 residues. Germline lookup yields CDR1 KGHSH and CDR2 LQKENI. This CDR3 is CASSARADTQYF. CDR3 nucleotide sequence: TGTGCCAGCTCAGCACGGGCAGATACGCAGTATTTT.

This clonotype has more than one count but fewer than ten. V is TRBV24-1 and J is TRBJ2-5, with 9 positions matching TRBD1. The CDR3 has 18 amino acids. The germline V gene encodes CDR1 KGHDR and CDR2 SFDVKD. Trimming removed 4 bases from V and 4 bases from J; junction bases left unmatched: 15. In nucleotides, the CDR3 is TGTGCCACCAGTGACCCGGGGGGTACAGGGGGCAGGGGAGAGACCCAGTACTTC. Protein product: CATSDPGGTGGRGETQYF.

The chain combines TRBV12-3 or TRBV12-4 with TRBJ2-1, with a possible D match to TRBD1 (6 bases). Deletions cut 5 bases from V and 4 bases from J, with 27 bases between. There are 19 residues in the CDR3. The CDR3 reads CASSTRTGHSINLYNEQFF. In nucleotides, the CDR3 is TGTGCCAGCAGTACGCGAACGGGACATAGCATCAACTTATACAATGAGCAGTTCTTC.

This clonotype is medium-sized (0.01 to 0.1%) within its sample. This rearrangement joins TRBV19 to TRBJ1-2; 8 positions match TRBD1. CDR1 is LNHDA and CDR2 is SQIVND in the germline V gene (reference sequence). This CDR3 spans 13 amino acids. Germline trimming cut 3 bases from V and 5 bases from J; bases unmatched to any gene: 2. CDR3 bases: TGTGCCAGTAGTATCCGGACAGGGTATGGCTACACCTTC. Translated: CASSIRTGYGYTF.

The chain combines TRBV10-1 with TRBJ1-1; D possibly corresponds to TRBD1 (6 bases). The V end was cut by 6 bases, the J end by 1 base, with 9 bases between. CDR1 WNHNN and CDR2 SYGVQD come from the germline V gene (reference sequence). This CDR3 spans 13 amino acids. The CDR3 loop reads CASRPDRNTEAFF. DNA for the CDR3: TGCGCCAGCAGGCCGGACAGGAACACTGAAGCTTTCTTT.

This clonotype has a handful of counts. This rearrangement joins TRBV4-1 to TRBJ2-7; D is unclear. The CDR3 totals 15 residues. Germline assignment: CDR1 MGHRA and CDR2 YSYEKL. V lost 2 bases to trimming and J lost 0 bases, with 11 bases between them. The CDR3 spells CASSQSRILSYEQYF. The CDR3 DNA reads TGCGCCAGCAGCCAAAGTAGGATCCTCTCCTACGAGCAGTACTTC.

The chain employs TRBV6-5 and TRBJ2-7; 10 bases are a match to TRBD1. The junction had 8 bases not matched to a gene; V was cut back by 4 bases and J by 2 bases. The CDR3 is made up of 16 amino acids. CDR1 is MNHEY, CDR2 SVGAGI, per germline. The CDR3 nucleotides read TGTGCCAGCAGTTCAGGGACAGGGGATAGGGCCTACGAGCAGTACTTC. It specifies CASSSGTGDRAYEQYF.

The gene calls are TRBV11-3 and TRBJ1-1, with D uncertain. Trimming cost V 5 bases and J 5 bases, with 12 bases left between them. The CDR3 extends over 13 amino acids. The germline V gene encodes CDR1 SGHNT and CDR2 YENEEA. The CDR3 spells CASSRLSGTEAFF. DNA for the CDR3: TGTGCCAGCAGCCGGCTATCGGGGACTGAAGCTTTCTTT.

V is TRBV7-8 and J is TRBJ1-5; TRBD1 matches 7 bases. Germline CDR1 and CDR2: SGHVS and FQNEAQ. Germline trimming cut 8 bases from V and 7 bases from J; bases unmatched to any gene: 11. The CDR3 length is 14 residues. CDR3 nucleotide sequence: TGTGCCAGCCGCGCGCGACAGGGAAGACAGCCCCAGCATTTT. Its translation: CASRARQGRQPQHF.

This clonotype was picked up a small number of times. The rearrangement links TRBV20-1 to TRBJ2-5; the match to TRBD2 covers 11 bases. The junction had 6 bases not matched to a gene; V was cut back by 0 bases and J by 3 bases. Germline V gene data show CDR1 as DFQATT and CDR2 as SNEGSKA (reference sequence). The CDR3 loop spans 16 amino acids. CDR3 nucleotide sequence: TGCAGTGCTAGAGATCCTAGCGGGGGGTTAGAAGAGACCCAGTACTTC. Its translation: CSARDPSGGLEETQYF.

This clonotype has only a few counts. This chain uses TRBV5-4 with TRBJ2-7, with TRBD1 matching over 7 bases. Germline lookup yields CDR1 SGHNT and CDR2 YYREEE (reference sequence). The junction had 5 bases not matched to a gene; V was cut back by 5 bases and J by 3 bases. The CDR3 spans 13 residues. CDR3 protein: CASSRTGDYEQYF. As DNA, the CDR3 is TGTGCCAGCAGTCGGACAGGAGACTACGAGCAGTACTTC.

The gene calls are TRBV30 and TRBJ1-2, with D perhaps TRBD1 (5 bases). The V gene's germline CDR1 is GTSNPN and CDR2 SVGIG (reference sequence). The CDR3 runs 13 residues. V was pared by 4 bases and J by 8 bases, with 17 bases between. Here the CDR3 DNA reads TGTGCCTGGACGTCAACGGGGGTGGGGGGCTACACCTTC. It yields the protein CAWTSTGVGGYTF. Based on the CDR3 plus reference TRBV30 and TRBJ1-2, the full variable domain is SQTIHQWPATLVQPVGSPLSLECTVEGTSNPNLYWYRQAAGRGLQLLFYSVGIGQISSEVPQNLSASRPQDRQFILSSKKLLLSDSGFYLCAWTSTGVGGYTFGSGTRLTVV.

This chain links TRBV19 with TRBJ1-1, with 9 bases lining up with TRBD1. Germline V lookup: CDR1 LNHDA, CDR2 SQIVND (reference sequence). The trim removed 5 bases at V and 5 bases at J, leaving 12 bases unmatched. This CDR3 has 16 residues. CDR3 loop: CASSHRGRRGETEAFF. DNA for the CDR3: TGTGCCAGTAGTCACAGGGGGCGCAGGGGAGAGACTGAAGCTTTCTTT.

This clonotype has a handful of counts. The V call is TRBV6-1, the J call TRBJ2-3; 10 positions match TRBD2. J was trimmed by 3 bases and V by 1 base; bases with no gene match: 4. Germline V lookup: CDR1 MNHNS, CDR2 SASEGT. This CDR3 comprises 16 residues. The CDR3: CASSEVWTSGTDTQYF. CDR3 nucleotides: TGTGCCAGCAGTGAAGTCTGGACTAGCGGTACAGATACGCAGTATTTT.

This clonotype was seen more than once but under ten times. This chain links TRBV11-3 with TRBJ2-5; 7 positions agree with TRBD1. Germline CDR1 and CDR2: SGHNT and YENEEA. This CDR3 is built from 12 residues. The V and J ends lost 5 bases and 8 bases, in that order; junction bases with no gene match: 5. CDR3 nucleotide sequence: TGTGCCAGCAGCGCAGACAGGGAAACCCAGTACTTC. Its translation is CASSADRETQYF.

This clonotype was seen a few times. The chain employs TRBV2 and TRBJ2-7; 10 bases are shared with TRBD1. The CDR3 runs to 15 residues. The germline V gene has CDR1 SNHLY and CDR2 FYNNEI. Trimming cost V 3 bases and J 5 bases; bases outside gene matches: 7. The CDR3 region has the DNA TGTGCCAGCAGTGATATGGGACAGGGGACCAACGAGCAGTACTTC. Residues: CASSDMGQGTNEQYF.